This T cell receptor (beta chain) was documented in a study of blood T cell repertoires in COVID-19. Study-wide background: The United States, Italy and Spain were the sources of the acute and convalescent COVID-19 samples. Sources were T cells, B-cell-depleted T cells, or PBMCs; the material itself was cDNA or gDNA.

The CDR3 is made up of 16 amino acids. Deletions cut 5 bases from V and 3 bases from J, with 18 bases between. Germline CDR1 is SGHRS and CDR2 is YFSETQ. In the original workflow: Amplified reference gene primers provided the basis for estimating nucleated cell counts. The table came from immunoSEQ multiplex PCR; TCRdb's copy has only in-frame clones and leaves some out. V and J calls plus clone size are reproduced from that table; the DNA served to infer D and trimming. The sample has around 150,000 clones, about 80% seen once; the top ten hold 22%. The chain employs TRBV5-1 and TRBJ2-1; D possibly corresponds to TRBD1 (5 bases). The sequencing input was peripheral blood. This sequence originates from a woman older than 75 with acute or convalescent COVID-19. The CDR3 nucleotides read TGCGCCAGCAGTAAACAACAGGCGAGCCTCTACAATGAGCAGTTCTTC. It yields the protein CASSKQQASLYNEQFF.